One sample yielded the 13 T cell receptor beta chains listed below, sequenced in a study of T cell repertoires in cytomegalovirus infection. One entry per CDR3 protein, called by TCRdb with MiXCR from the reads. The table records about 890,000 distinct CDR3 sequences, roughly a third of them present only once. No antigen has been identified for these receptors. This sample comprised cultured CD8+ T cells from PBMCs, obtained from culture after CMV antigen stimulation. These receptors all stem from a human donor in good health (CMV status not recorded). Some clones in this sample may be carry-over from other donors' samples.

This clonotype was counted a few times. The chain employs TRBV7-8 and TRBJ1-2; 9 nucleotides align to TRBD1. Germline values: CDR1 SGHVS, CDR2 FQNEAQ. The V and J ends lost 3 bases and 2 bases, in that order; junction bases with no gene match: 4. This CDR3 comprises 15 residues. Here the CDR3 DNA reads TGTGCCAGCAGCTTCAACAGGGGGCCGAACTATGGCTACACCTTC. This translates into CASSFNRGPNYGYTF.

The chain links TRBV2 to TRBJ1-2; D not resolved. There are 11 residues in the CDR3. V dropped 8 bases and J dropped 2 bases, with 6 bases sitting between them. Germline CDR1 and CDR2: SNHLY and FYNNEI. The CDR3 DNA reads TGTGCCAGCTTTACGAACTATGGCTACACCTTC. Its protein is CASFTNYGYTF.

This clonotype has a handful of counts. This chain links TRBV7-6 with TRBJ1-1; no firm D call. V was trimmed by 1 base and J by 1 base, leaving 13 bases between them. CDR1 and CDR2 (germline): SGHVS, FNYEAQ. This CDR3 contains 16 residues. This CDR3 reads CASSLVPGIQNTEAFF. The CDR3 DNA reads as TGTGCCAGCAGCTTAGTACCCGGGATTCAGAACACTGAAGCTTTCTTT.

The table lists this clonotype with a few counts. The chain is built from TRBV20-1 and TRBJ2-1; 7 bases are shared with TRBD2. Germline V gene lookup returns CDR1 DFQATT and CDR2 SNEGSKA (reference sequence). The CDR3 runs 16 residues. The V and J ends lost 4 bases and 3 bases, in that order; junction bases with no gene match: 12. The CDR3 loop is CSATRQLAGDYNEQFF. In nucleotides, the CDR3 is TGCAGTGCTACCAGGCAACTGGCGGGGGACTACAATGAGCAGTTCTTC.

This clonotype has ten or more counts. The chain combines TRBV7-6 with TRBJ2-1; possibly TRBD2 for D (6 bases). The V end lost 5 bases, the J end lost 8 bases, and 16 bases lay between the germline ends. Germline V gene data show CDR1 as SGHVS and CDR2 as FNYEAQ. CDR3 size: 14 residues. The CDR3 reads CASSDRGYSDEQFF. The CDR3 coding sequence is TGTGCCAGCAGCGACCGGGGGTATTCCGATGAGCAGTTCTTC.

Here the CDR3 reads CASSTWGGTEAFF. CDR3 coding DNA: TGTGCCAGCAGCACTTGGGGGGGCACTGAAGCTTTCTTT. The chain uses TRBV13 and TRBJ1-1, with a possible D match to TRBD1 (5 bases). Germline loops: CDR1 PRHDT, CDR2 FYEKMQ (reference sequence). This CDR3 comprises 13 residues. V dropped 5 bases and J dropped 4 bases, with 11 bases sitting between them.

The chain couples TRBV4-3 to TRBJ2-1; possibly TRBD1 or TRBD2 for D (6 bases each). This CDR3 is 17 amino acids long. CDR1 LGHNA and CDR2 YSLEER come from the germline V gene. Between the trimmed V and J ends, which lost 0 bases and 0 bases, there was a span of 12 bases. In nucleotides, the CDR3 is TGCGCCAGCAGCCAAGAGTGGGGGGCCTTCTCCTACAATGAGCAGTTCTTC. Its protein product is CASSQEWGAFSYNEQFF.

This clonotype has a handful of counts. The rearrangement links TRBV11-1 to TRBJ2-5; tentatively, D is TRBD1 (6 bases). V lost 5 bases to trimming and J lost 4 bases, with 23 bases between them. The germline V gene has CDR1 SGHAT and CDR2 FQDESV (reference sequence). CDR3 length: 17 residues. The CDR3 here is CASSQDWLGQGRETQYF. CDR3 DNA: TGTGCCAGCAGCCAAGACTGGCTCGGGCAGGGGAGAGAGACCCAGTACTTC.

Only a few counts were recorded for this clonotype. The V call is TRBV2, the J call TRBJ1-2; 8 nucleotides line up with TRBD1. V lost 6 bases to trimming and J lost 7 bases; unmatched junction nucleotides: 7. Germline assignment: CDR1 SNHLY and CDR2 FYNNEI. There are 13 residues in the CDR3. CDR3: CASRDRDWGGYTF. The DNA for the CDR3 is TGTGCCAGCAGGGACAGGGACTGGGGTGGCTACACCTTC.

The chain links TRBV5-6 to TRBJ2-5; D is possibly TRBD1 or TRBD2 (5 bases each). Germline CDR1 and CDR2: SGHDT and YYEEEE. The V gene lost 5 bases and the J gene lost 5 bases, with 13 bases spanning the gap. The CDR3 consists of 13 residues. The CDR3 DNA is TGTGCCAGCAGGCTGCAGGGCGGGGAGACCCAGTACTTC. This gives the protein CASRLQGGETQYF.

In its sample, this clonotype was seen a few times. CDR3 coding DNA: TGTGCCAGCAGCCAAGGGGGAAGAGGAAACACCATATATTTT. Encoded protein: CASSQGGRGNTIYF. The gene calls are TRBV14 and TRBJ1-3, with D uncertain. The CDR3 consists of 14 residues. Trimming left V 1 base short and J 4 bases short, with 8 bases between. Per germline, CDR1 SGHDN and CDR2 FVKESK.

The chain employs TRBV14 and TRBJ2-1; D is uncertain. Germline CDR1 reads SGHDN; CDR2 reads FVKESK. The V end lost 2 bases, the J end lost 6 bases, and 20 bases lay between the germline ends. This CDR3 spans 17 amino acids. CDR3 nucleotide sequence: TGTGCCAGCAGCCAAACCCCAGGTGTCGGACCAGCCAATGAGCAGTTCTTC. Residues: CASSQTPGVGPANEQFF.

This clonotype was seen a handful of times. The CDR3 DNA is TGTGCCAGCTGGCCTTGGGACACAGAGACCCAGTACTTC. This codes for CASWPWDTETQYF. This chain connects TRBV6-1 to TRBJ2-5; weak D call: TRBD1 (6 bases). V lost 8 bases, J lost 4 bases, and 14 bases lay in between. The CDR3 consists of 13 residues. The V gene's germline CDR1 is MNHNS and CDR2 SASEGT.